A single sample is the source of the 11 T cell receptor beta chains below, sequenced in a study of blood T cell repertoires in COVID-19. Produced via immunoSEQ multiplex PCR; TCRdb's table is partial and in-frame only. Of 200,000 to 300,000 clones in the sample, around nine tenths were seen once. Material: PBMCs or T cells enriched from blood (not recorded which). The receptors stem from a woman aged 18 to 35 who had recovered from COVID-19.

The rearrangement uses TRBV27 and TRBJ1-5, with a weak D call TRBD1 (5 bases). Trimming took 8 bases from V and 3 from J, leaving 14 bases between them. The CDR3 totals 14 residues. Germline lookup yields CDR1 MNHEY and CDR2 SMNVEV (reference sequence). The DNA of the CDR3 is TGTGCCAGCGGGGGGTTTTGGGACAATCAGCCCCAGCATTTT. Translation: CASGGFWDNQPQHF.

V is TRBV9 and J is TRBJ2-1, with 8 bases aligning to TRBD2. V shed 0 bases and J 3 bases; nucleotides not matched to a gene: 2. The CDR3 has 15 residues. CDR1 and CDR2 from the germline V gene are SGDLS and YYNGEE. The CDR3 DNA sequence: TGTGCCAGCAGCGTAGATAGCGGGGTCTACAATGAGCAGTTCTTC. Translated, it gives CASSVDSGVYNEQFF.

The CDR3: CASSHYRGDYSGNTIYF. Written as DNA, the CDR3 is TGCGCCAGCAGCCACTACAGGGGCGACTACTCTGGAAACACCATATATTTT. The V call is TRBV4-3, the J call TRBJ1-3; TRBD1 matches at 7 bases. J was trimmed by 0 bases and V by 3 bases; bases with no gene match: 8. Germline V gene data show CDR1 as LGHNA and CDR2 as YSLEER. This CDR3 spans 17 amino acids.

This rearrangement joins TRBV30 to TRBJ1-2; TRBD1 matches at 10 bases. The V gene end was trimmed by 5 bases and the J gene end by 3 bases; junction bases not matched to a gene: 3. Germline V CDR1 and CDR2: GTSNPN, SVGIG (reference sequence). The CDR3 is 13 amino acids. The DNA of the CDR3 is TGTGCCTGGGACAGGGGGCGCGACTATGGCTACACCTTC. It translates to CAWDRGRDYGYTF.

For the CDR3, the DNA is TGTGCCATCATGCGAGCTCCCAATCAGCCCCAGCATTTT. Its translation is CAIMRAPNQPQHF. The rearrangement uses TRBV10-3 and TRBJ1-5, with no clear D. V was cut by 7 bases and J by 3 bases, with 10 bases left in between. Germline assignment: CDR1 ENHRY and CDR2 SYGVKD. The CDR3 sequence is 13 residues long.

This clone was seen a few times. The V and J genes are TRBV19 and TRBJ1-4; TRBD1 agrees at 8 bases. CDR1 and CDR2 from the germline V gene are LNHDA and SQIVND (reference sequence). V gave up 5 bases and J gave up 8 bases; unmatched junction bases: 7. The CDR3 is made up of 14 amino acids. CDR3 loop: CASSSQGVREKLFF. In nucleotides, the CDR3 is TGTGCCAGTAGTTCACAGGGGGTACGAGAAAAACTGTTTTTT.

The rearrangement joins TRBV7-9 to TRBJ1-2; 12 bases are shared with TRBD1. After removal of 4 bases from V and 7 bases from J, the junction contained 16 bases not matched to a gene. The CDR3 contains 18 residues. From germline, CDR1 is SEHNR and CDR2 FQNEAQ (reference sequence). The CDR3 DNA follows: TGTGCCAGCAGCTCGACTTCGACAAAAGGGACAGGGGGCATTGGCTACACCTTC. This translates into CASSSTSTKGTGGIGYTF.

DNA of the CDR3: TGCGCCAGCAGCTTGGAAGTTAGCGGCACAGATACGCAGTATTTT. It codes for CASSLEVSGTDTQYF. The chain recombines TRBV5-1 with TRBJ2-3, with D perhaps matching TRBD2 (5 bases). The germline CDR1 and CDR2 sequences are SGHRS and YFSETQ. The V gene lost 0 bases and the J gene lost 1 base, with 9 bases spanning the gap. The CDR3 contains 15 residues.

This clone was seen only once. The chain combines TRBV7-3 with TRBJ2-1; 8 bases fit TRBD2. The CDR3 contains 16 residues. Germline loops: CDR1 SGHTA, CDR2 FQGTGA. The J segment lost 5 bases and the V segment lost 3 bases, leaving 9 bases of the junction unmatched. The CDR3 spells CASSLVSGTLDNEQFF. The CDR3 DNA reads as TGTGCCAGCAGCTTGGTTAGCGGGACTTTGGACAATGAGCAGTTCTTC.

CDR3 in DNA: TGTGCCAGTAGAGTCGGAGGGACAGGGGGCGAGGCATCGGGCTACACCTTC. Residues: CASRVGGTGGEASGYTF. The chain couples TRBV19 to TRBJ1-2, with 12 bases lining up with TRBD1. Germline CDR1 LNHDA, CDR2 SQIVND (reference sequence). The V gene end was trimmed by 6 bases and the J gene end by 8 bases; junction bases not matched to a gene: 16. The CDR3 contains 17 residues.

The rearrangement uses TRBV6-5 and TRBJ1-2; the match to TRBD1 covers 9 bases. The ends lost 2 bases at V and 8 bases at J; junction bases unmatched: 9. CDR3 length equals 15 residues. The germline V gene has CDR1 MNHEY and CDR2 SVGAGI. The CDR3 sequence is CASSYTTQGAVGYTF. The CDR3 DNA reads as TGTGCCAGCAGTTACACCACACAGGGGGCGGTGGGCTACACCTTC.